This is a list of T cell receptor beta chains from one sample in a study of T-cell reconstitution after alpha-beta-depleted transplantation in children. TCRdb analysed the PCR reads with MiXCR anew, one entry per CDR3 protein. Of about a million distinct CDR3 sequences in the sample, about 29% were seen once. This sample comprised PBMCs, mostly from graft donor cells, obtained 360 days after TCRalphabeta/CD19-depleted stem cell transplant. The receptors were gathered from a boy younger than two who had a stem cell transplant for SCID, so the T cells may come from the graft donor. Both conserved end residues are part of each CDR3. The D gene is left open where the match is weak. Some rows have no size entry. The others give once, few or many, or a class for an expanded clone.

DNA: TGTGCCAGCAGTTTGAGGCCAGGGTGGAATGGCTACACCTTC
CDR3: CASSLRPGWNGYTF
V: TRBV12-3/TRBV12-4
D: -
size: -
J: TRBJ1-2

DNA: TGTGCCAGCAGTCCGGGACGGTATAGCAATCAGCCCCAGCATTTT
CDR3: CASSPGRYSNQPQHF
V: TRBV28
D: -
size: few
J: TRBJ1-5

DNA: TGCAGTGCTAGTGGGGACAGGACCTACAATGAGCAGTTCTTC
CDR3: CSASGDRTYNEQFF
V: TRBV20-1
D: TRBD1
size: -
J: TRBJ2-1

DNA: TGTGCCAGCAGCCAGCCCAGGGAGACAGGTTGGCGCGGTGAGCAGTTCTTC
CDR3: CASSQPRETGWRGEQFF
V: TRBV4-2
D: -
size: -
J: TRBJ2-1

DNA: TGTGCCAGCAGTCCCCGCAACGACAGGGGGTCCAATGAGCAGTTCTTC
CDR3: CASSPRNDRGSNEQFF
V: TRBV25-1
D: TRBD1
size: -
J: TRBJ2-1

DNA: TGTGCCAGCAGCTTGTCGGGGGGGCCCGAGACCCAGTACTTC
CDR3: CASSLSGGPETQYF
V: TRBV12-3/TRBV12-4
D: TRBD2
size: many
J: TRBJ2-5

DNA: TGCAGTGCTAGTTCGGACAGGGGGTTCAATCAGCCCCAGCATTTT
CDR3: CSASSDRGFNQPQHF
V: TRBV20-1
D: TRBD1
size: -
J: TRBJ1-5

DNA: TGTGCCAGCGGGGACCCTTACACAGATACGCAGTATTTT
CDR3: CASGDPYTDTQYF
V: TRBV6-1
D: -
size: -
J: TRBJ2-3

DNA: TGCAGTGCTAGAGATTTAGGGCGTCCCTACGAGCAGTACTTC
CDR3: CSARDLGRPYEQYF
V: TRBV20-1
D: -
size: few
J: TRBJ2-7

DNA: TGTGCCAGCAATCCGGGCCCCTCGGGAAACATTCAGTACTTC
CDR3: CASNPGPSGNIQYF
V: TRBV12-3/TRBV12-4
D: -
size: few
J: TRBJ2-4

DNA: TGTGCCAGCAGTGTGGTTGGCGGGGTTAGCACAGATACGCAGTATTTT
CDR3: CASSVVGGVSTDTQYF
V: TRBV6-4
D: -
size: few
J: TRBJ2-3

DNA: TGCAGTGCTAGCACTAGCGGGGGGGCCGGGGAGACCCAGTACTTC
CDR3: CSASTSGGAGETQYF
V: TRBV20-1
D: TRBD2
size: few
J: TRBJ2-5

DNA: TGTGCCAGCAGTGCCCGACAGGGGGCCTCCTACGAGCAGTACTTC
CDR3: CASSARQGASYEQYF
V: TRBV25-1
D: TRBD1
size: few
J: TRBJ2-7

DNA: TGTGCCAGCAGCCAAGACCTGTGGGCAGGTCAGGTTACCGGGGAGCTGTTTTTT
CDR3: CASSQDLWAGQVTGELFF
V: TRBV14
D: -
size: few
J: TRBJ2-2

DNA: TGCAGCGCGTCAAGGGCCCTTTTGGGCTACGAGCAGTACTTC
CDR3: CSASRALLGYEQYF
V: TRBV29-1
D: -
size: -
J: TRBJ2-7

DNA: TGTGCCAGCATGCGTCCTAGCGGGGGTCACAATGAGCAGTTCTTC
CDR3: CASMRPSGGHNEQFF
V: TRBV6-2/TRBV6-3
D: TRBD2
size: few
J: TRBJ2-1

DNA: TGCAGTGCTTCCGGACTAGCGGGGTTCTACAATGAGCAGTTCTTC
CDR3: CSASGLAGFYNEQFF
V: TRBV20-1
D: TRBD2
size: -
J: TRBJ2-1

DNA: TGTGCCAGCAGCCCCGTGGACAATGGCTACACCTTC
CDR3: CASSPVDNGYTF
V: TRBV7-9
D: -
size: -
J: TRBJ1-2

DNA: TGTGCCAGCAGTTGGGGACAGGGGAGGAATGAGCAGTTCTTC
CDR3: CASSWGQGRNEQFF
V: TRBV6-5
D: TRBD1
size: few
J: TRBJ2-1

DNA: TGTGCCAGCAGCCAAAAACCCGGGACAGGGTGGTACGAGCAGTACTTC
CDR3: CASSQKPGTGWYEQYF
V: TRBV4-2
D: TRBD1
size: -
J: TRBJ2-7

DNA: TGTGCCAGCAGCGTCGGACCCCCCTACACCGGGGAGCTGTTTTTT
CDR3: CASSVGPPYTGELFF
V: TRBV5-5
D: -
size: -
J: TRBJ2-2

DNA: TGTGCCAGCAGTCTGACAGGCGCAGGGGAGACCCAGTACTTC
CDR3: CASSLTGAGETQYF
V: TRBV6-1
D: -
size: -
J: TRBJ2-5

DNA: TGTGCCAGCAGCCCGACAGGGGCGGGCTACAATGAGCAGTTCTTC
CDR3: CASSPTGAGYNEQFF
V: TRBV7-3
D: TRBD1
size: -
J: TRBJ2-1

DNA: TGCAGCGTTACGGACAGCAAGAATCAGCCCCAGCATTTT
CDR3: CSVTDSKNQPQHF
V: TRBV29-1
D: -
size: -
J: TRBJ1-5

DNA: TGCAGTGCTCCAAGCGCGCCCACCGGGGAGCTGTTTTTT
CDR3: CSAPSAPTGELFF
V: TRBV20-1
D: -
size: -
J: TRBJ2-2